A selection of T cell receptor beta chains follows, all from one sample in a study of cytomegalovirus exposure and HLA in healthy donors. The assay was immunoSEQ multiplex PCR, and TCRdb's table has in-frame clones only and misses some. The table records just over 150,000 clones, around 72% of them present only once. The sequencing sample was made of PBMCs. The receptors were gathered from a man in his forties or fifties in good health and CMV-seropositive. Each CDR3 is given with its conserved first and last residue. D genes are given only for firm matches. Not every row has a clone size; where given, it reads once, few, many or a size class.

>TRBJ2-5|TRBV9|15|TRBD1|NA
TGTGCCAGCAACCCGGGACAGGGTCGAGGGGAGACCCAGTACTTC
CASNPGQGRGETQYF
>TRBJ1-1|TRBV14|13|NA|NA
TGTGCCAGCAGCCAAGGAGGCCTCCCCGAAGCTTTCTTT
CASSQGGLPEAFF
>TRBJ1-2|TRBV12-5|14|TRBD1|NA
TGTGCTAGTGGTTTGGGGACAGGGAACTATGGCTACACCTTC
CASGLGTGNYGYTF
>TRBJ2-5|TRBV11-2|14|TRBD1|NA
TGTGCCAGCAGCTTCAGGGGGATGGGAGAGACCCAGTACTTC
CASSFRGMGETQYF
>TRBJ1-1|TRBV7-9|14|TRBD1|NA
TGTGCCAGCAGCTTGACAGGGGGGAACACTGAAGCTTTCTTT
CASSLTGGNTEAFF
>TRBJ1-1|TRBV2|11|TRBD1|NA
TGTGCCAGCGACAGGGACACTGAAGCTTTCTTT
CASDRDTEAFF
>TRBJ1-1|TRBV6-6|15|NA|NA
TGTGCCAGCAGCCTTTTAGGGGATTCGGACACTGAAGCTTTCTTT
CASSLLGDSDTEAFF
>TRBJ2-3|TRBV11-3|14|TRBD2|NA
TGTGCCAGCAGCCAAGGACTAGCATACGATACGCAGTATTTT
CASSQGLAYDTQYF
>TRBJ2-7|TRBV10-3|13|NA|NA
TGTGCCATCAGTGAAGGAGGCTCCTACGAGCAGTACTTC
CAISEGGSYEQYF
>TRBJ2-5|TRBV6-1|14|NA|NA
TGTGCCAGCACCGAGGGGGAGTGTCGAGAGACCCAGTACTTC
CASTEGECRETQYF
>TRBJ2-2|TRBV10-3|13|TRBD1|few
TGTGCCATAGGACAGGGGGCGGCCGGGGAGCTGTTTTTT
CAIGQGAAGELFF
>TRBJ2-5|TRBV9|15|NA|NA
TGTGCCAGCAGCGCCAAGGACAGCACCCAAGAGACCCAGTACTTC
CASSAKDSTQETQYF
>TRBJ2-7|TRBV5-1|15|TRBD1|NA
TGCGCCAGCAGCCCCGACAGGGGGGCCTCCTACGAGCAGTACTTC
CASSPDRGASYEQYF
>TRBJ2-7|TRBV2|14|NA|NA
TGTGCCAGCATTCCACTAGGGGGTAATGGCGAGCAGTACTTC
CASIPLGGNGEQYF
>TRBJ2-7|TRBV5-4|14|NA|few
TGTGCCAGCAGCTTGTCGCAGGGGAATTACGAGCAGTACTTC
CASSLSQGNYEQYF
>TRBJ2-3|TRBV7-9|17|TRBD2|NA
TGTGCCGGCAGCTTAGCGGTCCCTAGCGGGACCCCAGATACGCAGTATTTT
CAGSLAVPSGTPDTQYF
>TRBJ2-5|TRBV2|14|NA|NA
TGTGCCAGCAGATTAACTAGGTCCGGGGAGACCCAGTACTTC
CASRLTRSGETQYF
>TRBJ2-7|TRBV18|15|NA|few
TGTGCCAGCTCACCAACCGGACAGAGAAACTACGAGCAGTACTTC
CASSPTGQRNYEQYF
>TRBJ1-3|TRBV4-1|16|TRBD1|NA
TGCGCCAGCAGCCCTCCGGGACAGGACTCTGGAAACACCATATATTTT
CASSPPGQDSGNTIYF
>TRBJ1-1|TRBV19|16|NA|once
TGTGCCAGTAGTATCTCCTTTTACAGGGTGAACACTGAAGCTTTCTTT
CASSISFYRVNTEAFF
>TRBJ2-2|TRBV5-1|15|NA|NA
TGCGCCAGCAGCCGGGCCCAGGGGAACACCGGGGAGCTGTTTTTT
CASSRAQGNTGELFF
>TRBJ1-1|TRBV20-1|9|NA|few
TGCTCCCACAGCCCTGAAGCTTTCTTT
CSHSPEAFF
>TRBJ1-5|TRBV27|14|TRBD1|few
TGTGCCAGCAGTTTGGGACAGGCCTATCAGCCCCAGCATTTT
CASSLGQAYQPQHF
>TRBJ1-5|TRBV27|16|TRBD1|NA
TGTGCCAGCAGTTTATATTACAGGGGTGAGAATCAGCCCCAGCATTTT
CASSLYYRGENQPQHF
>TRBJ1-6|TRBV7-9|14|NA|NA
TGTGCCAGCAGCTTTTCCCGGGGAAATTCACCCCTCCACTTT
CASSFSRGNSPLHF
>TRBJ2-2|TRBV5-6|16|NA|few
TGTGCCAGCAGCTTGGGAGCGCAGACGAACACCGGGGAGCTGTTTTTT
CASSLGAQTNTGELFF
>TRBJ1-4|TRBV10-3|12|NA|NA
TGTGCCACCGGACAGCCGAATGAAAAACTGTTTTTT
CATGQPNEKLFF
>TRBJ2-7|TRBV5-1|15|NA|NA
TGCGCCAGCAGCTTCACAGCGGGTAACTCCTACGAGCAGTACTTC
CASSFTAGNSYEQYF
>TRBJ1-5|TRBV7-9|16|TRBD1|NA
TGTGCCAGCAGCTTAGAGGGACAGGGGGCTGGTCAGCCCCAGCATTTT
CASSLEGQGAGQPQHF